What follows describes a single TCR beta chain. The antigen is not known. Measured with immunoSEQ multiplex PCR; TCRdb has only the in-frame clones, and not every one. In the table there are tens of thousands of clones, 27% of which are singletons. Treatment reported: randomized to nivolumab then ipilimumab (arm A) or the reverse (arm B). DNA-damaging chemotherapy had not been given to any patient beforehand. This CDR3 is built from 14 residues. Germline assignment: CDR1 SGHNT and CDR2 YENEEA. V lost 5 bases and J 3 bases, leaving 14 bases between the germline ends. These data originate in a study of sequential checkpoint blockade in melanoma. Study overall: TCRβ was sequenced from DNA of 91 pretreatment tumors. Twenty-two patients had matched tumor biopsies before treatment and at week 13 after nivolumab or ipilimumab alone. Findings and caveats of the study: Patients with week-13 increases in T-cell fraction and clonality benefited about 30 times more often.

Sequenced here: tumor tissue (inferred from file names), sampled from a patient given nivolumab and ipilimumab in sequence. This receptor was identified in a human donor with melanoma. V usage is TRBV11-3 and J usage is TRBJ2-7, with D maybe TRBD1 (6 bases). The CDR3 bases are TGTGCCAGCAGCCCGGACAGCCAATACTACGAGCAGTACTTC. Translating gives CASSPDSQYYEQYF. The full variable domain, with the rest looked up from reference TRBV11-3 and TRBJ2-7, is EAGVVQSPRYKIIEKKQPVAFWCNPISGHNTLYWYLQNLGQGPELLIRYENEEAVDDSQLPKDRFSAERLKGVDSTLKIQPAELGDSAVYLCASSPDSQYYEQYFGPGTRLTVT.